This T cell receptor (beta chain) was sequenced in a study of response to subunit inactivated influenza vaccine. Germline CDR1 DFQATT, CDR2 SNEGSKA (reference sequence). The trim removed 2 bases at V and 2 bases at J, leaving 8 bases unmatched. This CDR3 comprises 16 residues. Each CDR3 protein gets one entry after TCRdb re-called the RT-PCR reads with MiXCR. The repertoire holds some 150,000 distinct CDR3 sequences, with approximately 12% as singletons. The same data also went into a second study, on T cells expressing NK-cell markers. That work contributes: Researchers built TCR beta cDNA using 5'RACE template switching with UMIs. Repertoires of TCR beta were obtained from T cells sorted as CD3+CD56+NKG2C+, CD3+CD56+NKG2C- and CD3+CD56-NKG2C+.

The chain carries TRBV20-1 and TRBJ2-7; TRBD2 agrees at 11 bases. This TCR was sampled from a man aged 50-59 years who received an inactivated influenza vaccine. This material consisted of CD8+ T cells sorted from PBMCs, taken roughly 13 days after vaccination. The CDR3 bases are TGCAGTGCTAGAAGCAGACCGGGACTAGCGGCCTACGAGCAGTACTTC. This encodes CSARSRPGLAAYEQYF.